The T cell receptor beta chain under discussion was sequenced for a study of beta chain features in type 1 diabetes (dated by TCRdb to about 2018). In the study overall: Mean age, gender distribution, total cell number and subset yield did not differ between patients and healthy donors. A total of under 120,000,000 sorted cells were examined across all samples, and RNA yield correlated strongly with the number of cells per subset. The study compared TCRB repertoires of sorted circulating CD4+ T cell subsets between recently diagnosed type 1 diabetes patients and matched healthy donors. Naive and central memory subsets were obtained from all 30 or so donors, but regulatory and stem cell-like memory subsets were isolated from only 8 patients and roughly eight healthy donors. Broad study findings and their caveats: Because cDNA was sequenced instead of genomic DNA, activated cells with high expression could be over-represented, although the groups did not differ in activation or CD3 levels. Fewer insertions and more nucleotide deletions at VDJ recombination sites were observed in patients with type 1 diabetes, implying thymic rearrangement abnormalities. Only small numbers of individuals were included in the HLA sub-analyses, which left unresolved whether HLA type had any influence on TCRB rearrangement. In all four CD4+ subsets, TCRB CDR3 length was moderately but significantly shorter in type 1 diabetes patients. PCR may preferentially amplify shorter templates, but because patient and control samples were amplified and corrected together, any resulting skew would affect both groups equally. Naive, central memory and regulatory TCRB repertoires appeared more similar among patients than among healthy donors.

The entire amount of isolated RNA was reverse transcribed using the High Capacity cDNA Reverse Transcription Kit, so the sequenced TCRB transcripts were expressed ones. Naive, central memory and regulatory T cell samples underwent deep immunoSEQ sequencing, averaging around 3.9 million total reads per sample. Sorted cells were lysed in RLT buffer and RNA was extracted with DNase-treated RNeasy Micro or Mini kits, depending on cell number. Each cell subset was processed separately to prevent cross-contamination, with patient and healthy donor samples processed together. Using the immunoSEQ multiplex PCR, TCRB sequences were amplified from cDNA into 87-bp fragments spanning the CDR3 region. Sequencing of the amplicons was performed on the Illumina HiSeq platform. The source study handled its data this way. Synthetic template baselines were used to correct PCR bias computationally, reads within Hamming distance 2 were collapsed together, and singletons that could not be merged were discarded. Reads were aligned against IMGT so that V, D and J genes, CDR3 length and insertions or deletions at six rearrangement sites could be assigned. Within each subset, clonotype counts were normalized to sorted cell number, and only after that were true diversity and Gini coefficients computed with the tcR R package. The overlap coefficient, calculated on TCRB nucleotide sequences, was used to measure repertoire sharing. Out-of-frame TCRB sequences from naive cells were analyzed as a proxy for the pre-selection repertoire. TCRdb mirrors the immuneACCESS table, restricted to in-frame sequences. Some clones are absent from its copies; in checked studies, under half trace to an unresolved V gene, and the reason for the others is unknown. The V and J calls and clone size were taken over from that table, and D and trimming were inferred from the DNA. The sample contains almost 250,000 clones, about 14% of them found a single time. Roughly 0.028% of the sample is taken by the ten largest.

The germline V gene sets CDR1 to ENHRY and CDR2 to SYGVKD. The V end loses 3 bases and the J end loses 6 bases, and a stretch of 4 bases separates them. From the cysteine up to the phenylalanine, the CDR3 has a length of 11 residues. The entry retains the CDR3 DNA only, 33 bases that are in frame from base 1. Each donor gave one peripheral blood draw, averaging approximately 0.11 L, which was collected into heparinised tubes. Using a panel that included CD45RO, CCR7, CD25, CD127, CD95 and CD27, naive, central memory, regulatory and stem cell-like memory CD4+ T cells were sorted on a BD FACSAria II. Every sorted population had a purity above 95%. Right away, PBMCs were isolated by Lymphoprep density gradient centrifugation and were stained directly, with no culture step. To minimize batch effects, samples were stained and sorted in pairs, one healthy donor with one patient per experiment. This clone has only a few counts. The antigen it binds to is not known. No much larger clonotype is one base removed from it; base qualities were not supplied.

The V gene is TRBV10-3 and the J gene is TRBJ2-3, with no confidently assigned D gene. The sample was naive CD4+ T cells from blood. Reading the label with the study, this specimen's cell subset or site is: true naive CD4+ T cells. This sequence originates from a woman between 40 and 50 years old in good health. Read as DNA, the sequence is TGTGCCATCAGTGACCGGGATACGCAGTATTTT. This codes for CAISDRDTQYF.